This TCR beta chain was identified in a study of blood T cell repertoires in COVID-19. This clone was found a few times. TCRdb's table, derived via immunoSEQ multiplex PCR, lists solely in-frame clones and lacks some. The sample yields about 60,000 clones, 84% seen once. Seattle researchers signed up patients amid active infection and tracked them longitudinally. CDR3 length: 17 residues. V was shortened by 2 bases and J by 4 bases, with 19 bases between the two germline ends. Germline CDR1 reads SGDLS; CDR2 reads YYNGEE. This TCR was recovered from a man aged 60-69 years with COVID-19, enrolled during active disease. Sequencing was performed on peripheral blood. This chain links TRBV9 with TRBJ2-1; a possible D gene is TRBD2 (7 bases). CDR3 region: CASSVTLEGGGYNEQFF. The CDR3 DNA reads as TGTGCCAGCAGCGTTACCCTCGAGGGGGGGGGATACAATGAGCAGTTCTTC.